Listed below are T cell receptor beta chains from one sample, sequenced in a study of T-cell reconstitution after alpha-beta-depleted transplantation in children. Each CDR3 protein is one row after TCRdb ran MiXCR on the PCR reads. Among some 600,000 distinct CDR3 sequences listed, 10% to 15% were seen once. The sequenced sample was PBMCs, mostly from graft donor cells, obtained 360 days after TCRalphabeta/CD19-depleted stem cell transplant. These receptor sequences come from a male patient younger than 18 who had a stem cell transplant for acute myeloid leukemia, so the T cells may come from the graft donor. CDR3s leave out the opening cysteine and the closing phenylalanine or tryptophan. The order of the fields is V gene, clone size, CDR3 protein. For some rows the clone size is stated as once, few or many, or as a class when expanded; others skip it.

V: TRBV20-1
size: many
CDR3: SASGAQETQY

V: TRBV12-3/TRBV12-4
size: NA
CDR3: ASSYIAGATRDEQY

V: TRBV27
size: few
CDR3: ASSNWNIQY

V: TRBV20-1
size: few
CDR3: SSELSGGRSYEQY

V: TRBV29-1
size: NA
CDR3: SVVGGPTQY

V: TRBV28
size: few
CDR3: ASSLGREKEF

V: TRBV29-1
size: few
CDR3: SVQGLFSYEQY

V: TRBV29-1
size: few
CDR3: SVFRTGELF

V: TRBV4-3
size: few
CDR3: ASSQVPNTEAF

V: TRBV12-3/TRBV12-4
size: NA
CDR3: ASSLRRASYEQY

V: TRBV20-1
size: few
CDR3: SASRALAGVPMQF

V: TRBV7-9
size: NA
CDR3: ASSFTVRDQARNEQF

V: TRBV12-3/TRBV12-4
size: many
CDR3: ASSPGREGSYEQY

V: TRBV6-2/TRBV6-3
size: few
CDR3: ASTAARQAGENEQF

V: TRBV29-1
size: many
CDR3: SVGRTSGTDTQY

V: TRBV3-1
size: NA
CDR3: ASSQVAGGVAGELF

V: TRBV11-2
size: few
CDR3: ASSLFRGGAQY

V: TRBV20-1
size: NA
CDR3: SAPPLPGQGALGGEYEQY

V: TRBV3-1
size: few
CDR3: ASIDRVGTEAF

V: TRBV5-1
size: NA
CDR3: ASSLLSGSFSLYEQY

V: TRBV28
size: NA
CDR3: ASSLWHRGRITEAF

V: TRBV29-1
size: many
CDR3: SVCLAMNTEAF

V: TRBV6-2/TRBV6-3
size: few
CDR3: ASGWSGEQY

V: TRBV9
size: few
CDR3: ASSVGGPGAPSYNEQF

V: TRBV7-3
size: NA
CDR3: ASSEGLAVSTDTQY

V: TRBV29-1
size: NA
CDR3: SPLKDIPDRAF

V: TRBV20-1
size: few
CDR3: SARGAGWSSYEQY

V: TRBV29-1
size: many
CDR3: SAGSSYEQY

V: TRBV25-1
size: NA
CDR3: ASSEKLYEQY